A selection of T cell receptor beta chains follows, all from one sample in a study of shared clonotypes between healthy human individuals. Sequencing was performed with immunoSEQ multiplex PCR; in TCRdb, only in-frame clones are kept and a portion is missing. The sample has hundreds of thousands of clones, 75% to 85% seen once. The sample taken for sequencing was PBMCs. These receptors all stem from a middle-aged woman in good health. Some clones in this sample may be carry-over from other donors' samples. Each CDR3 is given with its conserved first and last residue. Each record gives: V gene, J gene, CDR3 protein.

>TRBV5-5|TRBJ2-7
CASSWVGTARGEQYF
>TRBV11-2|.
CASSLDRLFYEQYF
>TRBV28|TRBJ1-5
CASSSGQGTQPQHF
>TRBV5-4|TRBJ1-2
CASRPDSLTFYGYTF
>TRBV19|TRBJ2-5
CASSGQTSGSRAQYF
>TRBV7-2|TRBJ1-1
CASSLGWGMETEAFF
>TRBV4-3|TRBJ2-7
CASSQRGGGEQYF
>TRBV5-1|TRBJ2-1
CASSLVGGRGYNEQFF
>TRBV4-1|TRBJ1-2
CASSQPSSGHHGYTF
>TRBV30|TRBJ2-7
CAWITPSGNSSYEQYF
>TRBV7-2|TRBJ2-3
CASSQTDTQYF
>TRBV6-4|TRBJ2-1
CASSETSGSSEQFF
>TRBV28|TRBJ2-1
CASSSDRGHLGANEQFF
>TRBV5-1|TRBJ2-3
CASSLVAGRGSDTQYF
>TRBV7-2|TRBJ1-1
CASSLEVGTEAFF
>TRBV27|TRBJ1-1
CASSLRGSTEAFF
>TRBV7-3|.
CASSFEFSIRNYEQYF
>TRBV29-1|TRBJ2-2
CSVRQGVTGELFF
>TRBV6-6|TRBJ2-2
CASSPLNTGELFF
>TRBV13|TRBJ2-1
CASSSPPGQGAQRGVNEQFF
>TRBV7-3|TRBJ2-5
CASSPLGGKTQYF
>TRBV7-3|TRBJ2-7
CASSDPRNSYEQYF
>TRBV2|TRBJ2-5
CASTLNGRETQYF